The 22 T cell receptor beta chains reported below all come from one sample, sequenced in a study of shared clonotypes between healthy human individuals. Sequenced by immunoSEQ multiplex PCR; TCRdb stores in-frame clones only, minus some. The sample holds 2 million to 2.5 million clones, approximately 96% seen once. Sequenced sample: naive CD4+ T cells sorted from blood. Subset indicated: CD45RA+ positively selected. The receptor set was obtained from a man between 18 and 35 years old in good health.

The chain employs TRBV19 and TRBJ1-2; the D gene is possibly TRBD1 (5 bases). V was clipped by 11 bases and J by 3 bases, with 13 bases between them. The germline gives CDR1 LNHDA, CDR2 SQIVND (reference sequence). The CDR3 runs 12 residues. The chain's CDR3 is CAVAGLDYGYTF. The CDR3 DNA is TGTGCCGTGGCAGGGTTGGACTATGGCTACACCTTC.

The gene calls are TRBV7-9 and TRBJ2-7; D remains ambiguous. This CDR3 spans 13 amino acids. With 1 base removed from V and 4 bases from J, the gap between germline ends came to 8 bases. Germline V CDR1 and CDR2: SEHNR, FQNEAQ (reference sequence). CDR3 residues: CASSLGRPYEQYF. For the CDR3, the DNA is TGTGCCAGCAGCTTAGGACGTCCTTACGAGCAGTACTTC. The full variable domain, completed using reference TRBV7-9 and TRBJ2-7, is DTGVSQNPRHKITKRGQNVTFRCDPISEHNRLYWYRQTLGQGPEFLTYFQNEAQLEKSRLLSDRFSAERPKGSFSTLEIQRTEQGDSAMYLCASSLGRPYEQYFGPGTRLTVT.

The gene calls are TRBV6-1 and TRBJ2-7; TRBD2 matches at 8 bases. There are 15 residues in the CDR3. Germline values: CDR1 MNHNS, CDR2 SASEGT. V trimming: 5 bases; J trimming: 0 bases; junction bases outside the gene matches: 6. CDR3: CASSLSGAFSYEQYF. Written as DNA, the CDR3 is TGTGCCAGCAGTCTTAGCGGGGCTTTCTCCTACGAGCAGTACTTC.

The chain uses TRBV9 and TRBJ2-6; a weak D match, TRBD2 (5 bases). Trimming took off 0 bases at V and 4 bases at J, with 14 bases between the two ends. The germline gives CDR1 SGDLS, CDR2 YYNGEE. The CDR3 covers 17 residues. CDR3 protein: CASSVDGTGIGANVLTF. The CDR3 coding sequence is TGTGCCAGCAGCGTAGACGGCACCGGGATAGGGGCCAACGTCCTGACTTTC.

The rearrangement joins TRBV5-1 to TRBJ2-5; a weak D match, TRBD2 (5 bases). Germline V gene data show CDR1 as SGHRS and CDR2 as YFSETQ. Between the trimmed V and J ends, which lost 0 bases and 1 base, there was a span of 22 bases. CDR3 length equals 19 residues. The CDR3 is CASSLARGYALAVQETQYF. CDR3 nucleotides: TGCGCCAGCAGCTTGGCCCGGGGTTATGCTCTTGCGGTCCAAGAGACCCAGTACTTC.

V usage is TRBV7-9 and J usage is TRBJ1-2, with 9 bases fitting TRBD1. With V trimmed by 5 bases and J by 2 bases, 9 bases remained unmatched. This CDR3 spans 16 amino acids. Germline V gene data show CDR1 as SEHNR and CDR2 as FQNEAQ (reference sequence). In nucleotides, the CDR3 is TGTGCCAGCAGCCAATCCGTTGGACAGGGGAACTATGGCTACACCTTC. Protein sequence: CASSQSVGQGNYGYTF.

V and J are TRBV25-1 and TRBJ2-3; 9 bases line up with TRBD2. V lost 6 bases, J lost 2 bases, and 3 bases stayed unmatched. The CDR3 totals 14 residues. The V gene's germline CDR1 is MGHDK and CDR2 SYGVNS. The CDR3, as DNA: TGTGCCAGCAGGGAGCGGGGGGTCACAGATACGCAGTATTTT. It translates to CASRERGVTDTQYF. The full variable domain, in which reference TRBV25-1 and TRBJ2-3 provide the parts outside the CDR3, is EADIYQTPRYLVIGTGKKITLECSQTMGHDKMYWYQQDPGMELHLIHYSYGVNSTEKGDLSSESTVSRIRTEHFPLTLESARPSHTSQYLCASRERGVTDTQYFGPGTRLTVL.

The chain combines TRBV6-5 with TRBJ2-7; D might be TRBD1 (5 bases). This CDR3 has 13 residues. V gave up 6 bases and J gave up 6 bases, with 15 bases separating them. Germline values: CDR1 MNHEY, CDR2 SVGAGI. Here the CDR3 reads CASRPLRGAEQYF. The DNA of the CDR3 is TGTGCCAGCAGACCCCTAAGGGGCGCCGAGCAGTACTTC.

This chain's CDR3 is CASSLPPSEQYF. CDR3 nucleotide sequence: TGCGCCAGCAGCTTGCCCCCTAGCGAGCAGTACTTC. This chain uses TRBV5-1 with TRBJ2-7, with no clear D. CDR1 and CDR2 from the germline V gene are SGHRS and YFSETQ. The CDR3 spans 12 residues. Trimming took off 1 base at V and 6 bases at J, with 8 bases between the two ends.

The chain is built from TRBV9 and TRBJ2-2; D perhaps matches TRBD2 (7 bases). The germline V and J ends were trimmed by 3 bases and 0 bases, with 9 bases remaining between them. The germline V gene has CDR1 SGDLS and CDR2 YYNGEE. The CDR3 runs 15 residues. CDR3 in DNA: TGTGCCAGCAGCGCGGGGGGCCCGAACACCGGGGAGCTGTTTTTT. This encodes CASSAGGPNTGELFF.

This chain connects TRBV29-1 to TRBJ2-5; D call uncertain. CDR3 length equals 13 residues. The germline V gene has CDR1 SQVTM and CDR2 ANQGSEA. V lost 3 bases to trimming and J lost 5 bases, with 13 bases between them. The CDR3 DNA reads TGCAGCGTTGACAGATCGGCAAGGGAGACCCAGTACTTC. It yields the protein CSVDRSARETQYF. Drawing the rest from reference TRBV29-1 and TRBJ2-5, the complete variable domain is SAVISQKPSRDICQRGTSLTIQCQVDSQVTMMFWYRQQPGQSLTLIATANQGSEATYESGFVIDKFPISRPNLTFSTLTVSNMSPEDSSIYLCSVDRSARETQYFGPGTRLLVL.

The chain combines TRBV7-9 with TRBJ2-2, with 9 bases lining up with TRBD2. Losses at the gene ends were 7 bases for V and 6 bases for J; bases not matched to a gene: 6. The V gene's germline CDR1 is SEHNR and CDR2 FQNEAQ (reference sequence). The CDR3 sequence is 14 residues long. In DNA, the CDR3 is TGTGCCAGCACCCTAGCGGGAATCGCCGGGGAGCTGTTTTTT. It encodes CASTLAGIAGELFF. Full variable domain (remainder filled in from reference TRBV7-9 and TRBJ2-2): DTGVSQNPRHKITKRGQNVTFRCDPISEHNRLYWYRQTLGQGPEFLTYFQNEAQLEKSRLLSDRFSAERPKGSFSTLEIQRTEQGDSAMYLCASTLAGIAGELFFGEGSRLTVL.

On this clone itself: Within the sample, other DNA sequences also encode this same CDR3. V and J are TRBV6-5 and TRBJ1-1; D is unresolved. V lost 4 bases and J lost 1, with 10 bases in between. CDR1 is MNHEY, CDR2 SVGAGI, per germline. This CDR3 contains 14 residues. The CDR3 reads CASSSLSRNTEAFF. The CDR3 DNA follows: TGTGCCAGCAGTTCCTTGAGTAGGAACACTGAAGCTTTCTTT.

The V call is TRBV9, the J call TRBJ1-2; D gene ambiguous. Deletions cut 0 bases from V and 2 bases from J, with 5 bases between. The CDR3 consists of 13 residues. Germline CDR1 and CDR2: SGDLS and YYNGEE. The DNA of the CDR3 is TGTGCCAGCAGCGTAGCAGTCAACTATGGCTACACCTTC. Translated, it gives CASSVAVNYGYTF. Looking up the rest from reference TRBV9 and TRBJ1-2 gives the full variable domain: DSGVTQTPKHLITATGQRVTLRCSPRSGDLSVYWYQQSLDQGLQFLIQYYNGEERAKGNILERFSAQQFPDLHSELNLSSLELGDSALYFCASSVAVNYGYTFGSGTRLTVV.

The V call is TRBV12-5, the J call TRBJ2-2, with TRBD2 as a possible D gene (6 bases). The length of the CDR3 is 14 residues. V shed 2 bases and J shed 6 bases, with 10 bases lying between them. CDR1 is LGHNT and CDR2 is FRNRAP in the germline V gene. This CDR3 is CASGLLDYPGELFF. As DNA, the CDR3 is TGTGCTAGTGGTTTGTTGGACTACCCCGGGGAGCTGTTTTTT.

V gene TRBV10-2 combines with J gene TRBJ2-3; TRBD2 matches 10 bases. CDR1 is WSHSY, CDR2 SAAADI, per germline. The junction had 0 bases not matched to a gene; V was cut back by 3 bases and J by 3 bases. This CDR3 has 14 amino acids. The CDR3 is CASSDSGRTDTQYF. The CDR3 DNA is TGCGCCAGCAGTGATAGCGGGAGGACAGATACGCAGTATTTT.

The rearrangement uses TRBV6-6 and TRBJ1-1; D gene unclear. From germline, CDR1 is MNHNY and CDR2 SVGAGI (reference sequence). The CDR3 loop spans 14 amino acids. V lost 0 bases and J 1 base, leaving 6 bases between the germline ends. The DNA of the CDR3 is TGTGCCAGCAGTTACTCCCGGACGAACACTGAAGCTTTCTTT. Its protein product is CASSYSRTNTEAFF.

This clone appeared a single time. The chain couples TRBV2 to TRBJ2-2; D perhaps matches TRBD2 (5 bases). Trimming pared 8 bases from V and 6 bases from J, leaving 13 bases between. Germline CDR1 and CDR2: SNHLY and FYNNEI. CDR3 size: 13 residues. CDR3 DNA sequence: TGTGCCAGCGCCGCCGGAGGTTCCGGGGAGCTGTTTTTT. The encoded protein is CASAAGGSGELFF.

This chain joins TRBV7-9 and TRBJ1-2, with D possibly matching TRBD1 (5 bases). The CDR3 is 14 amino acids. Germline lookup yields CDR1 SEHNR and CDR2 FQNEAQ (reference sequence). The V end lost 2 bases, the J end lost 1 base, and 8 bases lay between the germline ends. CDR3 region: CASSLKTVNYGYTF. CDR3 bases: TGTGCCAGCAGCTTAAAGACAGTTAACTATGGCTACACCTTC.

V gene TRBV18 combines with J gene TRBJ2-1; D might be TRBD1 (5 bases). Germline V gene sequence: CDR1 KGHSH, CDR2 LQKENI. The CDR3 is 15 residues long. The V gene lost 6 bases and the J gene lost 2 bases, with 14 bases spanning the gap. The CDR3 here is CASSSERGAYNEQFF. The CDR3 DNA reads TGTGCCAGCTCCTCGGAAAGGGGCGCCTACAATGAGCAGTTCTTC.

The J gene is TRBJ1-1, the V gene TRBV7-2; a possible D gene is TRBD1 (5 bases). The CDR3 runs 11 residues. V was cut by 5 bases and J by 8 bases, with 9 bases left in between. The germline V gene has CDR1 SGHTA and CDR2 FQGNSA. The CDR3 is CASSPDREAFF. The CDR3 coding sequence is TGTGCCAGCAGCCCTGACAGAGAAGCTTTCTTT.

This CDR3 reads CASSLVSGSLSYNEQFF. CDR3 bases: TGCGCCAGCAGCTTGGTGTCCGGGTCCCTCTCCTACAATGAGCAGTTCTTC. This chain uses TRBV5-1 with TRBJ2-1; no firm D call. This CDR3 contains 17 residues. Germline V gene sequence: CDR1 SGHRS, CDR2 YFSETQ. V was cut by 0 bases and J by 0 bases, with 13 bases left in between.